This T cell receptor (beta chain) derives from a study of CD8 T cells in ankylosing spondylitis (dated by TCRdb to 2015 to 2018). With respect to the entire study: The study set out to find disease-linked TCR variants by profiling T cell receptor beta repertoires in ankylosing spondylitis patients and healthy donors. The full study cohort was made up of about two dozen ankylosing spondylitis patients and 108 healthy donors. Peripheral blood samples were taken, and synovial fluid was additionally collected from ankylosing spondylitis patients.

Sequencing relied on an Illumina HiSeq 2500. Quantitative 5'-RACE with molecular barcodes was used to prepare TCR beta libraries. Processing in the source paper ran as follows. Disease-linked TCR variants were identified with a new computational method built on a probabilistic model of VDJ rearrangement. In TCRdb, the public reads were trimmed at Q25 with fastp and aligned with MiXCR, with productive beta chains retained. Records with the same CDR3 protein are collapsed into one entry carrying the most frequent genes and DNA. TCRdb's processing, not the authors', yielded these V and J calls. For this sample the table gives some 150,000 distinct CDR3 sequences, of which roughly 10% were detected only once. The ten largest clones add up to roughly 4.3% of the sample. CDR3 length: 18 amino acids, cysteine to phenylalanine. The DNA shown is the 54-base CDR3, in frame from base 1. This clonotype turned up a few times. This clone's antigen is unknown. One end of the junction varies from germline; a read error may be responsible.

Results the study describes overall, beyond this receptor: Some TCR beta motif variants had previously been reported in synovial fluid and blood of reactive arthritis patients, which suggested common disease-initiation mechanisms. According to the report, matched synovial fluid samples from ankylosing spondylitis patients were significantly enriched for the disease-linked clones. A TCR beta motif made up of several highly homologous amino acid variants appeared to be characteristic of blood from ankylosing spondylitis patients. The disease-linked clones had a CD8+ phenotype and were found at relatively low frequencies in peripheral blood.

The receptor comes from a female donor with ankylosing spondylitis or in good health (not recorded which). Here the chain combines TRBV12-3 or TRBV12-4 and TRBJ2-3, with 9 bases in between that match TRBD2. The source material was blood, either unsorted or a sorted T cell fraction (not recorded which). Here is the DNA: TGTGCCCGCAGTTTAGAGGCGGGTAGCGGGGGTCAAGGAGATACGCAGTATTTT. Translated, it gives CARSLEAGSGGQGDTQYF.